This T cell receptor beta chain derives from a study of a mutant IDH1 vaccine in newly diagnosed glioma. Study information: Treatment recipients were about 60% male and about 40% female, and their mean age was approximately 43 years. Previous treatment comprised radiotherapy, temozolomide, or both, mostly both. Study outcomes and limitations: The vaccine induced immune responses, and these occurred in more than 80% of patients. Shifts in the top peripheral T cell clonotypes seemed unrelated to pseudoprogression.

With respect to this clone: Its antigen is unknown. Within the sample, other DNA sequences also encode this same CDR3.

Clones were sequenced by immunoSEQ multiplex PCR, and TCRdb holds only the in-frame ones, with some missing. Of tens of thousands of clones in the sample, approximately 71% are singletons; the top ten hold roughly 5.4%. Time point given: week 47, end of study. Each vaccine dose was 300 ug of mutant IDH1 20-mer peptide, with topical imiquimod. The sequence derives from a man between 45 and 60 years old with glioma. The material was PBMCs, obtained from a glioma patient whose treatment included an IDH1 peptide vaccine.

CDR3 in amino acids: CASSIASGGNTEAFF. CDR3 DNA: TGTGCCAGTAGTATAGCATCTGGAGGGAACACTGAAGCTTTCTTT. V usage is TRBV19 and J usage is TRBJ1-1, with D unclear. V dropped 1 base and J dropped 1 base, with 10 bases sitting between them. In germline, CDR1 is LNHDA, CDR2 SQIVND (reference sequence). This CDR3 has 15 amino acids.